This T cell receptor (beta chain) was sequenced during a study of T cells in Graves' hyperthyroidism and ophthalmopathy. Regarding the study as a whole: In the blood, most expanded thyroid clonotypes above 0.001 appeared as well.

RNA transcripts yielded amplified TCR beta CDR3 regions. With the HTBI primer set, the TCR CDR3 went through a first round of RT-PCR. A single record per CDR3 protein comes from TCRdb applying MiXCR to the multiplex PCR reads. The sample holds fewer than 400,000 distinct CDR3 sequences, roughly 13% seen once. The germline V gene encodes CDR1 SGHDT and CDR2 YYEEEE. The CDR3 is made up of 16 amino acids. The V segment lost 4 bases and the J segment 2 bases; nucleotides outside the gene matches: 9. The table lists this clonotype with a few counts. The antigen is unknown. The clonotype was recovered from a man aged 50-60 years with Graves' ophthalmopathy. V and J are TRBV5-6 and TRBJ2-1, with 7 bases identical to TRBD1. Sequences were obtained from blood. In DNA, the CDR3 is TGTGCCAGCAGCGCTCGGGACAGTTTTCCCTACAATGAGCAGTTCTTC. Protein product: CASSARDSFPYNEQFF. The variable domain in full, with the rest retrieved from reference TRBV5-6 and TRBJ2-1, is DAGVTQSPTHLIKTRGQQVTLRCSPKSGHDTVSWYQQALGQGPQFIFQYYEEEERQRGNFPDRFSGHQFPNYSSELNVNALLLGDSALYLCASSARDSFPYNEQFFGPGTRLTVL.